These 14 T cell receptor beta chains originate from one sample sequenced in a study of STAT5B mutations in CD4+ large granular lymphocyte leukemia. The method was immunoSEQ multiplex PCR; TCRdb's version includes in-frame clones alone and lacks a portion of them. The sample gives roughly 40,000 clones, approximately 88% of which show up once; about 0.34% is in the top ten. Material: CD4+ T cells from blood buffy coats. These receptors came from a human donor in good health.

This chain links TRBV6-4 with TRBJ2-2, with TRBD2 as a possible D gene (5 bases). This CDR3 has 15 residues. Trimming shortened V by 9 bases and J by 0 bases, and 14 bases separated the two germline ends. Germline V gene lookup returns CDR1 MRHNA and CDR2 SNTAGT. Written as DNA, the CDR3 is TGTGCCAGTCGAGAGTCGGGAACGAACACCGGGGAGCTGTTTTTT. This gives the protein CASRESGTNTGELFF.

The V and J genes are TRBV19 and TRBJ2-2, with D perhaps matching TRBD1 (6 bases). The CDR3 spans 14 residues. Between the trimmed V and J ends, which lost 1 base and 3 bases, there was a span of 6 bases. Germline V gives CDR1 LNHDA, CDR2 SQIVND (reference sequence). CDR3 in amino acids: CASSIAGDTGELFF. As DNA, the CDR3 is TGTGCCAGTAGTATAGCAGGGGACACCGGGGAGCTGTTTTTT.

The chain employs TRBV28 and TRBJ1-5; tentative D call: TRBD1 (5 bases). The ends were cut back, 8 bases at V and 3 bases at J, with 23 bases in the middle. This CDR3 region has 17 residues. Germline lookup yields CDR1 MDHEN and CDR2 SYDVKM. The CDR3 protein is CASGWDGGAGNNQPQHF. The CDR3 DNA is TGTGCCAGCGGATGGGATGGAGGGGCAGGGAACAATCAGCCCCAGCATTTT.

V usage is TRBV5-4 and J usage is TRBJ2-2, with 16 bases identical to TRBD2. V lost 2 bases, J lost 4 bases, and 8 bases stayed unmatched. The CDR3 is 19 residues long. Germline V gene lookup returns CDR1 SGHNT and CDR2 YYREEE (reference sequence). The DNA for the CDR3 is TGTGCCAGCAGCTTCCGCGGGACTAGCGGGGGGGCGGGCACCGGGGAGCTGTTTTTT. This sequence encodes CASSFRGTSGGAGTGELFF.

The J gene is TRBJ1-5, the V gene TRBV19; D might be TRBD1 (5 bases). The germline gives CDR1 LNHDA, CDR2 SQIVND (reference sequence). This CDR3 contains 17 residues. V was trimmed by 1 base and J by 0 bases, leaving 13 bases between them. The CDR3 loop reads CASSIVGRDYSNQPQHF. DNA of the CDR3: TGTGCCAGTAGTATAGTCGGGAGGGACTATAGCAATCAGCCCCAGCATTTT.

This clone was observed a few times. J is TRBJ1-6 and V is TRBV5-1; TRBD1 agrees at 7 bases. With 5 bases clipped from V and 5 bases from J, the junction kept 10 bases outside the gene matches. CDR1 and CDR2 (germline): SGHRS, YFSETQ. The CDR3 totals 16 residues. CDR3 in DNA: TGCGCCAGCAGACTGTCCGGGACAGCGGATAATTCACCCCTCCACTTT. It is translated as CASRLSGTADNSPLHF.

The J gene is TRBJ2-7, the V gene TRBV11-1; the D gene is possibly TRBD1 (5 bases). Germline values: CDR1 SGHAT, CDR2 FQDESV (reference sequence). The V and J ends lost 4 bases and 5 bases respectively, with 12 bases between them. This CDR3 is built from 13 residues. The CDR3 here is CASSSSGAHEQYF. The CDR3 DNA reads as TGTGCCAGCAGCTCTAGTGGGGCCCACGAGCAGTACTTC.

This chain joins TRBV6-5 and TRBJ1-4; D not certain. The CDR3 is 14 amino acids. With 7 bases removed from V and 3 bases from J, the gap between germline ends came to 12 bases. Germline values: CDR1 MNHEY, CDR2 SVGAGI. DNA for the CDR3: TGTGCCAGCAAGCGAGGGTCATCTAATGAAAAACTGTTTTTT. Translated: CASKRGSSNEKLFF.

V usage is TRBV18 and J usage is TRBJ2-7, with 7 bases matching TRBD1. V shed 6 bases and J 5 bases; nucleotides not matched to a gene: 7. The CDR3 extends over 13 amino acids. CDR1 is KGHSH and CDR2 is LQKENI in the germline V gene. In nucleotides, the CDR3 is TGTGCCAGCTCCCTGGGACAGACTAACGAGCAGTACTTC. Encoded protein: CASSLGQTNEQYF.

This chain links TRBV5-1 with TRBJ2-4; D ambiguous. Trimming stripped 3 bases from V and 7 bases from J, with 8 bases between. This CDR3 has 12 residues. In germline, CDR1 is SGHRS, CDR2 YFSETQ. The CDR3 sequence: CASSSQINIQYF. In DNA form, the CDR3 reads TGCGCCAGCAGCTCCCAAATCAACATTCAGTACTTC.

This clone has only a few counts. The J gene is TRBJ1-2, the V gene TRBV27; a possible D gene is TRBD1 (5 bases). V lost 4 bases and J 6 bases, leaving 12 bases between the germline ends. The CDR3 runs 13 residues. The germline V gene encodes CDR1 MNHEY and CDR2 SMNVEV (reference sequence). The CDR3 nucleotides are TGTGCCAGCAGTTCTCGGGGGTGGGATGGCTACACCTTC. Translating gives CASSSRGWDGYTF.

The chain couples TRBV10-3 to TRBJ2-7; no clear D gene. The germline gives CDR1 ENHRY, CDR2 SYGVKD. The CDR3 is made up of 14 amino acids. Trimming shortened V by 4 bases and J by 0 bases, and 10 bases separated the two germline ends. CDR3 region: CAISVQDSSYEQYF. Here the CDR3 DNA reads TGTGCCATCAGTGTGCAGGATAGCTCCTACGAGCAGTACTTC.

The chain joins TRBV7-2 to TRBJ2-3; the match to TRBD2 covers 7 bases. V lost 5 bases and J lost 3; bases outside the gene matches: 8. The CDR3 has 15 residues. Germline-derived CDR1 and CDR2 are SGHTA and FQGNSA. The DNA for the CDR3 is TGTGCCAGCAGCCTGAAAGCGGGGATTACAGATACGCAGTATTTT. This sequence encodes CASSLKAGITDTQYF.

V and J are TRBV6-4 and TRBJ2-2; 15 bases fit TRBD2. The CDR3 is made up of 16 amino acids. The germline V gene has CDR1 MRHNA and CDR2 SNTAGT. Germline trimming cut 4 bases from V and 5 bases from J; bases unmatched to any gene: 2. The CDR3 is CASSAGTSGGTGELFF. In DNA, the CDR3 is TGTGCCAGCAGTGCCGGGACTAGCGGGGGGACCGGGGAGCTGTTTTTT.